This note documents a single TCR beta chain sequence. How the authors handled the data: Using reference gene primer amplification, nucleated cell counts were estimated. Profiling relied on immunoSEQ multiplex PCR, and the TCRdb table lists in-frame clones only, not all of them. That table supplies the V and J calls and clone size; D and trimming were determined from the DNA. This table has about 180,000 clones, about 80% appearing once. The entry originates in a study of blood T cell repertoires in COVID-19. The junction had 4 bases not matched to a gene; V was cut back by 8 bases and J by 6 bases. The CDR3 sequence is 13 residues long. The germline CDR1 and CDR2 sequences are SQVTM and ANQGSEA.

The specimen sequenced was peripheral blood. The TCR was taken from a human donor in a cohort sampled during active COVID-19. The chain combines TRBV29-1 with TRBJ2-1; the match to TRBD2 covers 13 bases. This CDR3 reads CSQTSGGRNEQFF. The CDR3 DNA follows: TGCAGCCAGACTAGCGGGGGGCGCAATGAGCAGTTCTTC.